This passage covers 25 T cell receptor beta chains from one sample sequenced in a study of cytotoxic CD8 clonotypes in ibrutinib-treated CLL. Here immunoSEQ multiplex PCR was the method, and the copy in TCRdb shows in-frame clones only, minus some. This sample has 250,000 to 350,000 clones, with approximately 79% found just once. The specimen was PBMCs, collected at disease progression, from a patient treated with ibrutinib. The source of these receptors is a human donor with chronic lymphocytic leukemia.

The rearrangement uses TRBV28 and TRBJ1-2; 7 positions match TRBD1. Per germline, CDR1 MDHEN and CDR2 SYDVKM. There are 13 residues in the CDR3. Trimming removed 8 bases from V and 3 bases from J; junction bases left unmatched: 6. The CDR3: CASHLTGDYGYTF. CDR3 bases: TGTGCCAGCCATCTTACAGGGGACTATGGCTACACCTTC.

V gene TRBV6-1 combines with J gene TRBJ2-3; TRBD1 aligns across 9 bases. V lost 8 bases to trimming and J lost 5 bases; unmatched junction nucleotides: 11. This CDR3 spans 15 amino acids. Germline V gene sequence: CDR1 MNHNS, CDR2 SASEGT. Written as DNA, the CDR3 is TGTGCCAGCGGGCGTTTGGGACAGGGTGAAGATACGCAGTATTTT. It codes for CASGRLGQGEDTQYF.

This clone was observed a few times. CDR3 region: CASSHFVTGVSYEQYF. CDR3 nucleotides: TGCGCCAGCAGCCATTTCGTGACAGGAGTTTCCTACGAGCAGTACTTC. V gene TRBV4-1 combines with J gene TRBJ2-7; a weak D match, TRBD1 (6 bases). Between the trimmed V and J ends, which lost 3 bases and 1 base, there was a span of 16 bases. The CDR3 is 16 amino acids. Germline CDR1 is MGHRA and CDR2 is YSYEKL.

This chain joins TRBV19 and TRBJ2-7, with TRBD1 matching over 7 bases. This CDR3 contains 14 residues. V shed 4 bases and J 6 bases; nucleotides not matched to a gene: 9. Germline V gene data show CDR1 as LNHDA and CDR2 as SQIVND (reference sequence). Written as DNA, the CDR3 is TGTGCCAGTAGTAGGGGACAGATCTTCAGCGAGCAGTACTTC. It translates to CASSRGQIFSEQYF.

This clone was found a few times. The chain uses TRBV19 and TRBJ2-7; 7 bases line up with TRBD1. Germline trimming cut 6 bases from V and 0 bases from J; bases unmatched to any gene: 2. The CDR3 has 13 amino acids. Germline V gives CDR1 LNHDA, CDR2 SQIVND (reference sequence). CDR3 protein: CASSHRGSYEQYF. CDR3 in DNA: TGTGCCAGTAGCCACAGGGGCTCCTACGAGCAGTACTTC.

The chain links TRBV6-5 to TRBJ2-7, with D maybe TRBD2 (6 bases). Trimming removed 10 bases from V and 4 bases from J, with 17 bases in between. CDR1 MNHEY and CDR2 SVGAGI come from the germline V gene. The CDR3 is made up of 13 amino acids. CDR3: CATMGTSTYEQYF. The CDR3, as DNA: TGTGCCACCATGGGGACTTCCACTTACGAGCAGTACTTC.

Here the CDR3 reads CASSVRDSYNEQFF. The CDR3 bases are TGTGCCAGCAGTGTCCGGGACAGCTACAATGAGCAGTTCTTC. The gene calls are TRBV27 and TRBJ2-1; 7 bases map to TRBD1. Germline V lookup: CDR1 MNHEY, CDR2 SMNVEV (reference sequence). The J segment lost 3 bases and the V segment lost 5 bases, leaving 4 bases of the junction unmatched. The CDR3 has 14 amino acids.

The CDR3 protein is CASSPRDSTYEQYF. DNA for the CDR3: TGTGCCAGCAGCCCCCGGGACAGTACCTACGAGCAGTACTTC. The chain recombines TRBV11-1 with TRBJ2-7, with 7 bases identical to TRBD1. CDR3 length: 14 residues. The germline V gene has CDR1 SGHAT and CDR2 FQDESV (reference sequence). Unmatched junction bases numbered 6, after V lost 5 bases and J lost 2 bases.

This clone was detected a few times. V and J are TRBV11-2 and TRBJ2-7; 7 nucleotides align to TRBD2. The CDR3 is made up of 15 amino acids. Unmatched junction bases numbered 9, after V lost 5 bases and J lost 2 bases. Per germline, CDR1 SGHAT and CDR2 FQNNGV. For the CDR3, the DNA is TGTGCCAGCAGCGGCACCGGGACTACTACCTACGAGCAGTACTTC. Translation: CASSGTGTTTYEQYF.

A single count supports this clone. The chain recombines TRBV5-1 with TRBJ1-2; a weak D match, TRBD1 (5 bases). CDR3 length equals 14 residues. V was clipped by 2 bases and J by 0 bases, with 8 bases between them. From germline, CDR1 is SGHRS and CDR2 YFSETQ. DNA for the CDR3: TGCGCCAGCAGCTTACAGGCCTCTAACTATGGCTACACCTTC. Amino acids: CASSLQASNYGYTF.

The chain is built from TRBV7-9 and TRBJ2-1; D gene unclear. The CDR3 covers 11 residues. Per germline, CDR1 SEHNR and CDR2 FQNEAQ (reference sequence). V lost 5 bases and J 9 bases, leaving 8 bases between the germline ends. CDR3 bases: TGTGCCAGCAGCCTAAACCCTGAGCAGTTCTTC. Translated, it gives CASSLNPEQFF.

Note on this clone: Within the sample, other DNA sequences also encode this same CDR3. V and J are TRBV29-1 and TRBJ2-1, with 11 bases matching TRBD2. This CDR3 is built from 14 residues. V dropped 3 bases and J dropped 2; count of bases not matched to a gene: 0. Germline CDR1 is SQVTM and CDR2 is ANQGSEA. CDR3 nucleotides: TGCAGCGTTGAGGGACTAGCGGCCTACAATGAGCAGTTCTTC. Translating gives CSVEGLAAYNEQFF.

The chain is built from TRBV15 and TRBJ2-5; the D gene is possibly TRBD1 (5 bases). Trimming pared 0 bases from V and 0 bases from J, leaving 14 bases between. The V gene's germline CDR1 is LNHNV and CDR2 YYDKDF (reference sequence). The CDR3 runs to 17 residues. CDR3 coding DNA: TGTGCCACCAGCAGAGATCAGGGTGCAGTCTACCAAGAGACCCAGTACTTC. Translated, it gives CATSRDQGAVYQETQYF. Full variable domain (rest looked up from reference TRBV15 and TRBJ2-5): DAMVIQNPRYQVTQFGKPVTLSCSQTLNHNVMYWYQQKSSQAPKLLFHYYDKDFNNEADTPDNFQSRRPNTSFCFLDIRSPGLGDTAMYLCATSRDQGAVYQETQYFGPGTRLLVL.

This chain links TRBV9 with TRBJ1-6, with no clear D. The CDR3 totals 12 residues. Germline V gene data show CDR1 as SGDLS and CDR2 as YYNGEE. The germline V and J ends were trimmed by 4 bases and 12 bases, with 11 bases remaining between them. The CDR3 here is CASSKTPGPLHF. In nucleotides, the CDR3 is TGTGCCAGCAGCAAGACACCCGGACCCCTCCACTTT. The full variable domain, rest sourced from reference TRBV9 and TRBJ1-6, is DSGVTQTPKHLITATGQRVTLRCSPRSGDLSVYWYQQSLDQGLQFLIQYYNGEERAKGNILERFSAQQFPDLHSELNLSSLELGDSALYFCASSKTPGPLHFGNGTRLTVT.

The J gene is TRBJ2-5, the V gene TRBV10-3, with D perhaps TRBD1 (6 bases). CDR3 length equals 15 residues. CDR1 is ENHRY, CDR2 SYGVKD, per germline. Deletions cut 6 bases from V and 0 bases from J, with 14 bases between. The DNA for the CDR3 is TGTGCCATCAGCCGTAGGACAGAGTACCAAGAGACCCAGTACTTC. Translated, it gives CAISRRTEYQETQYF.

V usage is TRBV4-1 and J usage is TRBJ2-3; 9 nucleotides agree with TRBD2. From germline, CDR1 is MGHRA and CDR2 YSYEKL. Losses at the gene ends were 2 bases for V and 1 base for J; bases not matched to a gene: 4. The CDR3 extends over 16 amino acids. The CDR3 nucleotides are TGCGCCAGCAGCCAAAGGGGCGGGAGGGGCACAGATACGCAGTATTTT. Its protein is CASSQRGGRGTDTQYF.

The gene calls are TRBV19 and TRBJ2-7; D call uncertain. Trimming removed 3 bases at V and 6 bases at J, with 15 bases between. CDR3 length: 14 amino acids. CDR1 and CDR2 from the germline V gene are LNHDA and SQIVND (reference sequence). The CDR3 DNA sequence: TGTGCCAGTAGTATTGGGTGGATCTTGGGCGAGCAGTACTTC. Translated: CASSIGWILGEQYF.

The V call is TRBV5-6, the J call TRBJ1-4; 7 positions agree with TRBD1. V gave up 4 bases and J gave up 8 bases; unmatched junction bases: 8. This CDR3 is built from 14 residues. Germline V gene data show CDR1 as SGHDT and CDR2 as YYEEEE. CDR3 bases: TGTGCCAGCAGCGTGGGACAGTGGAAGGAAAAACTGTTTTTT. Amino acids: CASSVGQWKEKLFF.

V and J are TRBV6-6 and TRBJ1-2; 7 nucleotides match TRBD1. Germline CDR1 and CDR2: MNHNY and SVGAGI (reference sequence). Losses at the gene ends were 7 bases for V and 5 bases for J; bases not matched to a gene: 10. The CDR3 runs 14 residues. CDR3 DNA sequence: TGTGCCAGCAAACCGCTACAGGGGAGGTATGGCTACACCTTC. Protein product: CASKPLQGRYGYTF.

CDR3 sequence (DNA): TGCGCCAGCAGCCAAGATCCGATAGGAGGGAGAGACTATGGCTACACCTTC. As protein: CASSQDPIGGRDYGYTF. The gene calls are TRBV4-1 and TRBJ1-2; D is unclear. The CDR3 totals 17 residues. From germline, CDR1 is MGHRA and CDR2 YSYEKL. Trimming left V 0 bases short and J 3 bases short, with 17 bases between.

The J gene is TRBJ2-7, the V gene TRBV9; TRBD1 matches at 9 bases. This CDR3 has 13 residues. J lost 6 bases, V lost 0 bases, and 1 base had no gene match. Germline assignment: CDR1 SGDLS and CDR2 YYNGEE. The CDR3 DNA is TGTGCCAGCAGCGTAGTGACAGGGGGCGAGCAGTACTTC. Its translation: CASSVVTGGEQYF.

This chain uses TRBV7-9 with TRBJ2-2; D might be TRBD1 (6 bases). Germline V CDR1 and CDR2: SEHNR, FQNEAQ (reference sequence). V was shortened by 2 bases and J by 1 base, with 17 bases between the two germline ends. The CDR3 runs 18 residues. The CDR3 DNA is TGTGCCAGCAGCTTAAGAGGTGGGCCGGGACAGAACACCGGGGAGCTGTTTTTT. This encodes CASSLRGGPGQNTGELFF.

The J gene is TRBJ1-6, the V gene TRBV6-1, with D unresolved. Between the trimmed V and J ends, which lost 1 base and 5 bases, there was a span of 9 bases. The germline V gene has CDR1 MNHNS and CDR2 SASEGT. This CDR3 is built from 15 residues. The CDR3 nucleotides read TGTGCCAGCAGTGAAGGAGGTTGGGATAATTCACCCCTCCACTTT. Protein product: CASSEGGWDNSPLHF.

The CDR3 DNA reads TGTGCCAGCTCACTAGCCGGGACTAGCGGGAGATACGAGCAGTACTTC. Protein: CASSLAGTSGRYEQYF. The chain carries TRBV18 and TRBJ2-7; TRBD2 matches 14 bases. Germline V gene sequence: CDR1 KGHSH, CDR2 LQKENI. Trimming took 4 bases from V and 4 from J; bases not matched to a gene: 6. This CDR3 region has 16 residues.

The CDR3 loop is CASSPGLLRGEKLFF. The CDR3, as DNA: TGTGCCAGCAGCCCCGGGCTCCTCCGGGGTGAAAAACTGTTTTTT. This rearrangement joins TRBV14 to TRBJ1-4; D is undetermined. CDR3 length equals 15 residues. V was cut by 4 bases and J by 7 bases, with 16 bases left in between. CDR1 SGHDN and CDR2 FVKESK come from the germline V gene.